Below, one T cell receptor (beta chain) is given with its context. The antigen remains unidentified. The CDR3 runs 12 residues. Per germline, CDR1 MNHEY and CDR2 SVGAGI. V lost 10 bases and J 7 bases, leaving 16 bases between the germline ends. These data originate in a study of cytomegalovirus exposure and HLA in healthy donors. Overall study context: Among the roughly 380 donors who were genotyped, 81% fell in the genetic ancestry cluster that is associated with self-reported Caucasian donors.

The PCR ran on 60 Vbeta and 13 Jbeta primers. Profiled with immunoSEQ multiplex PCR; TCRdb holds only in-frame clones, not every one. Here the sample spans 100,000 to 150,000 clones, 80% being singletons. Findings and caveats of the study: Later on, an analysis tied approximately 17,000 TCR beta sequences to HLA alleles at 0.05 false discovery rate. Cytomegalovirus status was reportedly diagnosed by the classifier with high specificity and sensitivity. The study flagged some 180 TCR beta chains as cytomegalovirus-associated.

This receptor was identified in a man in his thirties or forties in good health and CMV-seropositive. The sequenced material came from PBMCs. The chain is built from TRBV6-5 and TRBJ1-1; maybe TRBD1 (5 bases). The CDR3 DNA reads TGTGCCACCGAAACAGGAACCGGTGAAGCTTTCTTT. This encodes CATETGTGEAFF.